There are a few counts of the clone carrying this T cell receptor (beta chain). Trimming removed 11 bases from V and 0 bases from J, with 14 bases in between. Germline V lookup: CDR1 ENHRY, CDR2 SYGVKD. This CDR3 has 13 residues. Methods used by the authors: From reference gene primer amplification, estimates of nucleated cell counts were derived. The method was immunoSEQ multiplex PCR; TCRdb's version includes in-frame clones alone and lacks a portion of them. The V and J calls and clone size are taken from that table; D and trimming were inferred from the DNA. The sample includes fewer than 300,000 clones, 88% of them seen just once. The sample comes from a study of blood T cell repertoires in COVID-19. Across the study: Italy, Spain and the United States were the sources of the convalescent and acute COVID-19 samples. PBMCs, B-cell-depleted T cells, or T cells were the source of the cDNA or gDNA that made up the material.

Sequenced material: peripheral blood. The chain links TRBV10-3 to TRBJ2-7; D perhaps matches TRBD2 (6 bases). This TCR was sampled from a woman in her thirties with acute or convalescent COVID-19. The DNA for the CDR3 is TGTGCCGTCGGGAGCGGGTACTCCTACGAGCAGTACTTC. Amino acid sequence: CAVGSGYSYEQYF.